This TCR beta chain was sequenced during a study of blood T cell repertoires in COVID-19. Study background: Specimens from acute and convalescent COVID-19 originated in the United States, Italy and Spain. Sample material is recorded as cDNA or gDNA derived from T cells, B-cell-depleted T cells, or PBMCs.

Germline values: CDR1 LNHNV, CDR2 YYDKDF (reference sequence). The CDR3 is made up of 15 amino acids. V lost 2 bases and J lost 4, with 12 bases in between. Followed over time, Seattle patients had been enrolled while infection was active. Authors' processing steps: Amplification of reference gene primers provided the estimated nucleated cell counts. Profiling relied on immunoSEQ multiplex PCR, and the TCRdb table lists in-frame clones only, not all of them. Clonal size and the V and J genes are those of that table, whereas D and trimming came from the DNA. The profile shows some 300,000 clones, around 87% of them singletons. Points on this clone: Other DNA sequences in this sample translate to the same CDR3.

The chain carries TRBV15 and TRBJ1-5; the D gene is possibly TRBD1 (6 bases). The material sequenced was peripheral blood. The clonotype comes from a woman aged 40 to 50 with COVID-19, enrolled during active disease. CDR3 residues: CATSRPQGSNQPQHF. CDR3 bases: TGTGCCACCAGCAGACCTCAGGGGTCGAATCAGCCCCAGCATTTT.